The 21 T cell receptor beta chains below come from one sample, sequenced in a study of control samples from healthy donors and cancer patients. Clones were sequenced by immunoSEQ multiplex PCR, and TCRdb holds only the in-frame ones, with some missing. The sample has about 160,000 clones; about 87% are singletons. The sequencing sample was made of blood. All receptors come from a man aged 25-45 years in good health.

The gene calls are TRBV5-1 and TRBJ2-7; 11 nucleotides match TRBD1. The V segment lost 3 bases and the J segment 7 bases; nucleotides outside the gene matches: 6. The CDR3 contains 14 residues. Germline CDR1 reads SGHRS; CDR2 reads YFSETQ. The CDR3 nucleotides read TGCGCCAGCAGCTCGGGACAGGGGGTGAGTGAGCAGTACTTC. Protein sequence: CASSSGQGVSEQYF.

This clone has just one count. The V and J genes are TRBV7-8 and TRBJ1-2; the D is unclear. This CDR3 is built from 14 residues. CDR1 and CDR2 from the germline V gene are SGHVS and FQNEAQ. With 1 base removed from V and 5 bases from J, the gap between germline ends came to 11 bases. The CDR3 here is CASSLEGRKYGYTF. In nucleotides, the CDR3 is TGTGCCAGCAGCTTAGAAGGACGGAAGTATGGCTACACCTTC.

This clone has more than one count but fewer than ten. This chain joins TRBV12-3 or TRBV12-4 and TRBJ2-2; D remains ambiguous. The CDR3 has 12 residues. V was pared by 6 bases and J by 1 base, with 3 bases between. The CDR3 protein is CASRLNTGELFF. The CDR3 region has the DNA TGTGCCAGCAGACTGAACACCGGGGAGCTGTTTTTT.

The chain uses TRBV11-2 and TRBJ2-7, with D possibly being TRBD1 or TRBD2 (5 bases each). This CDR3 has 14 amino acids. Trimming removed 5 bases at V and 2 bases at J, with 13 bases between. Germline V CDR1 and CDR2: SGHAT, FQNNGV. The CDR3 spells CASSQLGVAYEQYF. CDR3 in DNA: TGTGCCAGCAGCCAACTAGGGGTCGCCTACGAGCAGTACTTC.

The chain carries TRBV27 and TRBJ1-5; D possibly corresponds to TRBD1 (5 bases). V dropped 4 bases and J dropped 5 bases, with 18 bases sitting between them. The CDR3 sequence is 16 residues long. The germline CDR1 and CDR2 sequences are MNHEY and SMNVEV (reference sequence). The DNA of the CDR3 is TGTGCCAGCAGTTCTTTGGGGGGAGGAGTATATCAGCCCCAGCATTTT. Its protein is CASSSLGGGVYQPQHF.

The chain links TRBV9 to TRBJ2-1, with D perhaps TRBD2 (6 bases). From germline, CDR1 is SGDLS and CDR2 YYNGEE. CDR3 length: 14 residues. V was pared by 4 bases and J by 4 bases, with 12 bases between. Here the CDR3 DNA reads TGTGCCAGCAGCACCACCGGGACTTACAATGAGCAGTTCTTC. Protein: CASSTTGTYNEQFF.

The chain is built from TRBV29-1 and TRBJ1-2, with D hard to call. CDR3 length: 11 residues. The V end lost 0 bases, the J end lost 6 bases, and 5 bases lay between the germline ends. Germline CDR1 SQVTM, CDR2 ANQGSEA. The CDR3 bases are TGCAGCGTTGAAGATCTGCATGGCTACACCTTC. It specifies CSVEDLHGYTF.

This chain joins TRBV9 and TRBJ2-3; D ambiguous. CDR3 size: 14 residues. Germline CDR1 SGDLS, CDR2 YYNGEE. Trimming removed 1 base at V and 2 bases at J, with 8 bases between. CDR3 bases: TGTGCCAGCAGCGTACTCGGATCCACAGATACGCAGTATTTT. This gives the protein CASSVLGSTDTQYF.

In DNA, the CDR3 is TGTGCCAGCAGCTCCGGGATTTTGGATGGCTACACCTTC. This sequence encodes CASSSGILDGYTF. The J gene is TRBJ1-2, the V gene TRBV28; unclear D gene. This CDR3 is built from 13 residues. Looked up from germline, CDR1 is MDHEN and CDR2 is SYDVKM. Trimming took 6 bases from V and 6 from J, leaving 14 bases between them.

The V call is TRBV6-1, the J call TRBJ2-1; 9 positions match TRBD2. Germline V gene data show CDR1 as MNHNS and CDR2 as SASEGT. With 3 bases clipped from V and 9 bases from J, the junction kept 6 bases outside the gene matches. The CDR3 is 14 residues long. The CDR3 loop is CASSDLREGGEQFF. The DNA for the CDR3 is TGTGCCAGCAGTGATTTGCGGGAGGGGGGTGAGCAGTTCTTC.

V is TRBV7-9 and J is TRBJ1-1, with 12 bases matching TRBD1. The CDR3 is 15 amino acids. With V trimmed by 5 bases and J by 5 bases, 6 bases remained unmatched. CDR1 is SEHNR and CDR2 is FQNEAQ in the germline V gene (reference sequence). CDR3 region: CASSNRDRGRTEAFF. The CDR3 DNA sequence: TGTGCCAGCAGCAACCGGGACAGGGGGCGGACTGAAGCTTTCTTT.

The chain employs TRBV6-1 and TRBJ2-7; tentative D call: TRBD2 (7 bases). Looked up from germline, CDR1 is MNHNS and CDR2 is SASEGT. The germline V and J ends were trimmed by 3 bases and 10 bases, with 16 bases remaining between them. This CDR3 has 13 amino acids. CDR3 coding DNA: TGTGCCAGCAGTGACGTCGCGGGGGCCCTTCAGTACTTC. It translates to CASSDVAGALQYF.

The V gene is TRBV13, the J gene TRBJ2-5; 9 bases are shared with TRBD2. The trim removed 4 bases at V and 5 bases at J, leaving 5 bases unmatched. The CDR3 loop spans 14 amino acids. Germline CDR1 and CDR2: PRHDT and FYEKMQ (reference sequence). CDR3 sequence reads: CASSYAGGRETQYF. The DNA of the CDR3 is TGTGCCAGCAGCTACGCGGGGGGGCGTGAGACCCAGTACTTC. The full variable domain, rest sourced from reference TRBV13 and TRBJ2-5, is AAGVIQSPRHLIKEKRETATLKCYPIPRHDTVYWYQQGPGQDPQFLISFYEKMQSDKGSIPDRFSAQQFSDYHSELNMSSLELGDSALYFCASSYAGGRETQYFGPGTRLLVL.

This chain connects TRBV28 to TRBJ1-2; 7 bases match TRBD1. The V gene's germline CDR1 is MDHEN and CDR2 SYDVKM. The CDR3 sequence is 12 residues long. The V and J ends lost 3 bases and 5 bases, in that order; junction bases with no gene match: 0. The CDR3 reads CASSLGQYGYTF. CDR3 DNA sequence: TGTGCCAGCAGTTTGGGACAGTATGGCTACACCTTC.

The chain recombines TRBV11-1 with TRBJ2-1, with TRBD1 matching over 9 bases. This CDR3 has 15 residues. CDR1 is SGHAT and CDR2 is FQDESV in the germline V gene (reference sequence). The V and J ends lost 5 bases and 0 bases, in that order; junction bases with no gene match: 2. CDR3 sequence reads: CASSPGQGSYNEQFF. For the CDR3, the DNA is TGTGCCAGCAGCCCGGGACAGGGCTCCTACAATGAGCAGTTCTTC. The full variable domain, its missing parts supplied by reference TRBV11-1 and TRBJ2-1, is EAEVAQSPRYKITEKSQAVAFWCDPISGHATLYWYRQILGQGPELLVQFQDESVVDDSQLPKDRFSAERLKGVDSTLKIQPAELGDSAMYLCASSPGQGSYNEQFFGPGTRLTVL.

In its sample, this clone was seen a few times. J is TRBJ2-1 and V is TRBV3-1 (or the pseudogene TRBV3-2); D is unclear. The CDR3 runs to 15 residues. Looked up from germline, CDR1 is LGHDT and CDR2 is YNNKEL (reference sequence). V was pared by 0 bases and J by 0 bases, with 6 bases between. CDR3 protein: CASSQEGVSYNEQFF. In nucleotides, the CDR3 is TGTGCCAGCAGCCAAGAGGGTGTCTCCTACAATGAGCAGTTCTTC.

The genes are TRBV9 and TRBJ1-6, with a tentative D call TRBD1 (5 bases). The CDR3 totals 14 residues. V lost 2 bases, J lost 7 bases, and 10 bases lay in between. Germline V gene sequence: CDR1 SGDLS, CDR2 YYNGEE. This chain's CDR3 is CASSVSGQNSPLHF. The CDR3 DNA follows: TGTGCCAGCAGCGTGTCCGGACAAAATTCACCCCTCCACTTT.

The CDR3 DNA follows: TGTGCCAGCAGCTCTCCGCGGGCGGACCCCTACGAGCAGTACTTC. The encoded protein is CASSSPRADPYEQYF. This chain connects TRBV7-3 to TRBJ2-7, with D possibly matching TRBD2 (5 bases). The germline V gene encodes CDR1 SGHTA and CDR2 FQGTGA. The CDR3 spans 15 residues. V lost 4 bases and J lost 2, with 15 bases in between.

This chain joins TRBV6-5 and TRBJ1-6; D unclear. Per germline, CDR1 MNHEY and CDR2 SVGAGI. V lost 6 bases and J lost 5, with 11 bases in between. The CDR3 runs to 14 residues. CDR3 loop: CASSGGLNNSPLHF. The CDR3 DNA reads TGTGCCAGCAGCGGAGGGCTAAATAATTCACCCCTCCACTTT.

V gene TRBV5-1 combines with J gene TRBJ2-1; 7 bases match TRBD1. This CDR3 spans 15 amino acids. Looked up from germline, CDR1 is SGHRS and CDR2 is YFSETQ. J gave up 8 bases and V 0 bases, and 8 bases lay outside the gene matches. For the CDR3, the DNA is TGCGCCAGCAGCTTGGGAAAGGGGGCCTTCGATGAGCAGTTCTTC. It codes for CASSLGKGAFDEQFF.

The J gene is TRBJ2-7, the V gene TRBV5-6, with 10 positions matching TRBD2. The CDR3 covers 16 residues. Germline CDR1 SGHDT, CDR2 YYEEEE. Trimming removed 2 bases from V and 5 bases from J; junction bases left unmatched: 10. The CDR3 spells CASSLGVAGGMNEQYF. CDR3 DNA: TGTGCCAGCAGCTTAGGCGTAGCGGGAGGAATGAACGAGCAGTACTTC.